This T cell receptor beta chain was profiled in a study of T cell responses to AZD1222 COVID-19 vaccine. Study findings and constraints: Donors in the cohort were predominantly white British and more often female, and clonal diversity was possibly underestimated. Samples come after the peak T cell response, not at day 14. Seropositivity was recorded at baseline in only a handful of AZD1222 recipients.

Regarding this clone: Its antigen is unidentified.

The CDR3 totals 13 residues. V was clipped by 4 bases and J by 1 base, with 7 bases between them. CDR1 and CDR2 from the germline V gene are WSHSY and SAAADI. The assay was immunoSEQ multiplex PCR, and TCRdb's table has in-frame clones only and misses some. Of over 50,000 clones listed, about 80% were seen once; the top ten hold around 5%. Whether given at about 4 or about 12 weeks, second doses were pooled. This chain connects TRBV10-2 to TRBJ2-5; unclear D gene. The material was peripheral blood, obtained 28 days after the second AZD1222 dose. This TCR was sampled from an adult who received the AZD1222 COVID-19 vaccine. As DNA, the CDR3 is TGCGCCAGCAGTGGACTGCCCCAAGAGACCCAGTACTTC. Its protein is CASSGLPQETQYF.